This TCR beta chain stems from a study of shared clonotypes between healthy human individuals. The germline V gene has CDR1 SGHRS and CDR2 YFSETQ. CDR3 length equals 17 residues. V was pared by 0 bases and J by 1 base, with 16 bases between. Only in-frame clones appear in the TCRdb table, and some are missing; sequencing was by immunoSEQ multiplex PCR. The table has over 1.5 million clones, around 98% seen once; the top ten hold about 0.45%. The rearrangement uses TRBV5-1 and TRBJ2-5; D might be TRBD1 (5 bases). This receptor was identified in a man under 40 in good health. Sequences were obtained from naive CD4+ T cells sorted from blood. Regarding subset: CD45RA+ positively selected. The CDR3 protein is CASSLARQGIIQETQYF. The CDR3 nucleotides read TGCGCCAGCAGCTTGGCTAGGCAGGGCATAATCCAAGAGACCCAGTACTTC. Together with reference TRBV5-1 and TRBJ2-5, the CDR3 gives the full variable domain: KAGVTQTPRYLIKTRGQQVTLSCSPISGHRSVSWYQQTPGQGLQFLFEYFSETQRNKGNFPGRFSGRQFSNSRSEMNVSTLELGDSALYLCASSLARQGIIQETQYFGPGTRLLVL.